This T cell receptor beta chain stems from a study of blood T cell repertoires in COVID-19. With 3 bases removed from V and 0 bases from J, the gap between germline ends came to 11 bases. Per germline, CDR1 SEHNR and CDR2 FQNEAQ (reference sequence). The CDR3 consists of 15 residues. Profiling relied on immunoSEQ multiplex PCR, and the TCRdb table lists in-frame clones only, not all of them. The data contain 130,000 to 150,000 clones, 84% of them singletons. The clonotype was recovered from a human donor in a cohort sampled during active COVID-19. The chain recombines TRBV7-9 with TRBJ1-2; a weak D match, TRBD1 (5 bases). The source material was peripheral blood. CDR3: CASSLGEAANYGYTF. CDR3 bases: TGTGCCAGCAGCTTGGGGGAGGCAGCTAACTATGGCTACACCTTC.